This entry lists 6 T cell receptor beta chains sequenced from one sample in a study of T cell repertoires in cytomegalovirus infection. TCRdb re-called the reads through MiXCR, storing one row per CDR3 protein. The data contain roughly 800,000 distinct CDR3 sequences, 25% to 35% of them singletons. Their antigens are not known. The sequencing here drew on cultured CD8+ T cells from PBMCs, taken from culture after CMV antigen stimulation. Every receptor here comes from a human donor in good health (CMV status not recorded). Some clones in this sample may be carry-over from other donors' samples.

In this sample, this clonotype turned up many times. V and J are TRBV6-5 and TRBJ1-5, with D unresolved. The CDR3 loop spans 14 amino acids. Germline CDR1 and CDR2: MNHEY and SVGAGI. The ends were cut back, 6 bases at V and 0 bases at J, with 9 bases in the middle. CDR3 DNA: TGTGCCAGCAGCCCCTTTGGTAGCAATCAGCCCCAGCATTTT. Its protein is CASSPFGSNQPQHF.

This clonotype was observed at least ten times. This chain links TRBV11-2 with TRBJ2-1; D is unresolved. Germline V gene data show CDR1 as SGHAT and CDR2 as FQNNGV. Trimming shortened V by 5 bases and J by 1 base, and 15 bases separated the two germline ends. This CDR3 has 16 residues. The CDR3 nucleotides read TGTGCCAGCAGCCCGCTCCCACTCTCGTCCTACAATGAGCAGTTCTTC. It specifies CASSPLPLSSYNEQFF.

This clonotype has a count of ten or more. The chain combines TRBV6-1 with TRBJ1-2; 7 nucleotides align to TRBD1. Germline V gene data show CDR1 as MNHNS and CDR2 as SASEGT. This CDR3 comprises 20 residues. J was trimmed by 3 bases and V by 0 bases; bases with no gene match: 19. CDR3 sequence (DNA): TGTGCCAGCAGTGAAGCGCACGGGAGAGGAGGGGGCGCAAGGTACTATGGCTACACCTTC. Protein product: CASSEAHGRGGGARYYGYTF.

The chain combines TRBV4-3 with TRBJ1-5, with D unclear. The CDR3 has 16 residues. V lost 0 bases and J 0 bases, leaving 9 bases between the germline ends. CDR1 LGHNA and CDR2 YSLEER come from the germline V gene. DNA of the CDR3: TGCGCCAGCAGCCAAGATGCCATACCTAGCAATCAGCCCCAGCATTTT. Translation gives CASSQDAIPSNQPQHF.

Details on this clonotype: A read error is possible here, since a much larger clone lies one base away. J is TRBJ2-3 and V is TRBV28; D possibly corresponds to TRBD2 (7 bases). Germline V gene lookup returns CDR1 MDHEN and CDR2 SYDVKM. The CDR3 length is 19 residues. The germline V and J ends were trimmed by 3 bases and 4 bases, with 26 bases remaining between them. CDR3 sequence reads: CASSFGGPSGGGPPDTQYF. For the CDR3, the DNA is TGTGCCAGCAGTTTCGGGGGGCCTTCAGGAGGTGGACCCCCAGATACGCAGTATTTT.

The table lists this clonotype with many counts. The chain carries TRBV10-3 and TRBJ2-5, with 11 nucleotides matching TRBD2. Trimming cost V 8 bases and J 5 bases; bases outside gene matches: 4. Germline values: CDR1 ENHRY, CDR2 SYGVKD. The CDR3 is 13 residues long. In DNA, the CDR3 is TGTGCCATCGGGGGACTAGCGGCTGAGACCCAGTACTTC. It yields the protein CAIGGLAAETQYF.